Shown below are 18 T cell receptor beta chains from a single sample sequenced in a study of blood T cell repertoires in COVID-19. The table came from immunoSEQ multiplex PCR; TCRdb's copy has only in-frame clones and leaves some out. Found here are some 220,000 clones, around 85% of them singletons; the top ten hold about 2.4%. The sequenced sample consisted of peripheral blood. Receptors originate from a woman in her 70s with COVID-19, enrolled during active disease.

This CDR3 reads CASSIHRGDPGGGYTF. The CDR3, as DNA: TGTGCCAGTAGTATTCACAGGGGGGATCCCGGTGGTGGCTACACCTTC. The chain links TRBV19 to TRBJ1-2, with 8 bases that match TRBD1. The V gene end was trimmed by 3 bases and the J gene end by 7 bases; junction bases not matched to a gene: 13. This CDR3 has 16 amino acids. From germline, CDR1 is LNHDA and CDR2 SQIVND (reference sequence).

This chain links TRBV11-3 with TRBJ2-1; 9 bases match TRBD2. Trimming at V came to 5 bases and at J to 8 bases, leaving 10 bases not matched to a gene. The CDR3 totals 15 residues. From germline, CDR1 is SGHNT and CDR2 YENEEA. This CDR3 reads CASSLYLAGLYEQFF. Here the CDR3 DNA reads TGTGCCAGCAGCCTTTATCTAGCGGGGTTGTATGAGCAGTTCTTC.

The chain combines TRBV5-1 with TRBJ1-1; 8 bases agree with TRBD1. Germline trimming cut 3 bases from V and 2 bases from J; bases unmatched to any gene: 3. The V gene's germline CDR1 is SGHRS and CDR2 YFSETQ. This CDR3 contains 14 residues. The CDR3 DNA reads as TGCGCCAGCAGCTACGGACAGGGAAACACTGAAGCTTTCTTT. Its protein product is CASSYGQGNTEAFF.

V usage is TRBV7-2 and J usage is TRBJ2-3; TRBD1 might be the D (6 bases). The CDR3 contains 14 residues. The germline V gene encodes CDR1 SGHTA and CDR2 FQGNSA. Trimming cost V 4 bases and J 4 bases, with 12 bases left between them. The chain's CDR3 is CASSSRGEADTQYF. The CDR3 coding sequence is TGTGCCAGCAGCTCCAGGGGTGAAGCAGATACGCAGTATTTT.

Of note for this clone: The same CDR3 can be traced to other DNA sequences in this sample. CDR3 nucleotides: TGTGCCAGCTCAAGGGACAGGAACACTGAAGCTTTCTTT. It translates to CASSRDRNTEAFF. The chain is built from TRBV18 and TRBJ1-1; 7 nucleotides align to TRBD1. Germline V gene data show CDR1 as KGHSH and CDR2 as LQKENI. This CDR3 contains 13 residues. The V gene end was trimmed by 5 bases and the J gene end by 1 base; junction bases not matched to a gene: 1.

This chain joins TRBV5-1 and TRBJ2-4; 9 bases line up with TRBD1. Germline CDR1 SGHRS, CDR2 YFSETQ. The V gene end was trimmed by 0 bases and the J gene end by 9 bases; junction bases not matched to a gene: 13. This CDR3 is built from 17 residues. The CDR3 region has the DNA TGCGCCAGCAGCTTGGAGGCGGGACAGGGTTATTCTGGCATTCAGTACTTC. Its protein product is CASSLEAGQGYSGIQYF.

This clone has only one observation. The chain joins TRBV6-5 to TRBJ2-5; D is perhaps TRBD2 (5 bases). CDR3 size: 13 residues. Germline values: CDR1 MNHEY, CDR2 SVGAGI. V lost 0 bases and J lost 5, with 7 bases in between. The CDR3 spells CASSYSRGETQYF. CDR3 DNA: TGTGCCAGCAGTTACTCACGCGGGGAGACCCAGTACTTC.

The J gene is TRBJ1-1, the V gene TRBV7-2; D unresolved. V lost 5 bases and J lost 0, with 16 bases in between. CDR3 size: 16 residues. Germline-derived CDR1 and CDR2 are SGHTA and FQGNSA. The CDR3 is CASSLDPTALNTEAFF. The CDR3 DNA follows: TGTGCCAGCAGCCTAGACCCTACAGCATTGAACACTGAAGCTTTCTTT.

The J gene is TRBJ1-1, the V gene TRBV18; D perhaps matches TRBD1 (6 bases). V dropped 5 bases and J dropped 4 bases, with 14 bases sitting between them. Germline CDR1 KGHSH, CDR2 LQKENI. CDR3 length equals 14 residues. CDR3: CASSIEGVGTEAFF. CDR3 DNA sequence: TGTGCCAGCTCAATCGAGGGGGTCGGCACTGAAGCTTTCTTT.

V usage is TRBV9 and J usage is TRBJ2-1, with 11 bases that match TRBD2. Unmatched junction bases numbered 6, after V lost 1 base and J lost 9 bases. This CDR3 has 15 amino acids. Germline V CDR1 and CDR2: SGDLS, YYNGEE. CDR3 protein: CASSVTSGSDSEQFF. Here the CDR3 DNA reads TGTGCCAGCAGCGTAACTAGCGGGAGTGATAGTGAGCAGTTCTTC.

This clone has just a few counts. The chain recombines TRBV10-3 with TRBJ2-7; 7 nucleotides agree with TRBD2. Per germline, CDR1 ENHRY and CDR2 SYGVKD. This CDR3 is 15 amino acids long. Trimming removed 9 bases from V and 1 base from J; junction bases left unmatched: 12. CDR3 amino acids: CAISAGGSGSYEQYF. The CDR3 region has the DNA TGTGCCATTTCGGCAGGCGGGAGCGGGTCCTACGAGCAGTACTTC.

The rearrangement uses TRBV6-6 and TRBJ1-6; tentative D call: TRBD1 (6 bases). V lost 2 bases and J lost 7, with 15 bases in between. The CDR3 loop spans 16 amino acids. CDR1 is MNHNY, CDR2 SVGAGI, per germline (reference sequence). This CDR3 is CASSYGSNRENSPLHF. In DNA, the CDR3 is TGTGCCAGCAGTTACGGGTCAAACAGGGAAAATTCACCCCTCCACTTT.

The chain joins TRBV13 to TRBJ2-1; D possibly corresponds to TRBD2 (5 bases). CDR3 length equals 14 residues. The V and J ends lost 2 bases and 10 bases respectively, with 15 bases between them. CDR1 is PRHDT, CDR2 FYEKMQ, per germline (reference sequence). CDR3 nucleotide sequence: TGTGCCAGCAGCTTAAGACCCGGGGTCAGCGAGCAGTTCTTC. This encodes CASSLRPGVSEQFF.

The J gene is TRBJ1-5, the V gene TRBV6-5; D is uncertain. Per germline, CDR1 MNHEY and CDR2 SVGAGI. The length of the CDR3 is 15 residues. V lost 6 bases and J 2 bases, leaving 14 bases between the germline ends. The CDR3 reads CASRTSWLGNQPQHF. DNA of the CDR3: TGTGCCAGCAGAACCAGTTGGCTGGGCAATCAGCCCCAGCATTTT.

This chain connects TRBV18 to TRBJ1-2, with D unresolved. Trimming removed 3 bases from V and 2 bases from J, with 13 bases in between. CDR1 and CDR2 from the germline V gene are KGHSH and LQKENI. This CDR3 is 15 amino acids long. In DNA, the CDR3 is TGTGCCAGCTCACCCCAGGCCCCAATGAACTATGGCTACACCTTC. Translating it yields CASSPQAPMNYGYTF. The whole variable domain, remainder taken from reference TRBV18 and TRBJ1-2, is NAGVMQNPRHLVRRRGQEARLRCSPMKGHSHVYWYRQLPEEGLKFMVYLQKENIIDESGMPKERFSAEFPKEGPSILRIQQVVRGDSAAYFCASSPQAPMNYGYTFGSGTRLTVV.

The gene calls are TRBV5-4 and TRBJ2-2; 9 nucleotides align to TRBD1. The ends lost 4 bases at V and 6 bases at J; junction bases unmatched: 13. The CDR3 contains 17 residues. Germline V lookup: CDR1 SGHNT, CDR2 YYREEE (reference sequence). CDR3 region: CASSRFSTGGTAGELFF. CDR3 DNA: TGTGCCAGCAGCAGATTTTCGACAGGGGGGACTGCCGGGGAGCTGTTTTTT.

The genes are TRBV7-6 and TRBJ2-3; TRBD2 aligns across 8 bases. V dropped 2 bases and J dropped 2; count of bases not matched to a gene: 6. Looked up from germline, CDR1 is SGHVS and CDR2 is FNYEAQ. The CDR3 covers 16 residues. The CDR3 protein is CASSLLREAHTDTQYF. The CDR3 DNA reads TGTGCCAGCAGCTTATTGCGGGAGGCCCACACAGATACGCAGTATTTT.

This clone was seen a single time. The chain has TRBV4-3 and TRBJ1-2; weak D call: TRBD1 (5 bases). Trimming stripped 0 bases from V and 6 bases from J, with 20 bases between. CDR3 length: 17 residues. CDR1 and CDR2 from the germline V gene are LGHNA and YSLEER. CDR3 coding DNA: TGCGCCAGCAGCCAAGATACTTACAGGACGCTTCGCAATGGCTACACCTTC. Translation gives CASSQDTYRTLRNGYTF.